These 14 T cell receptor beta chains were all obtained from the same sample, sequenced in a study of blood T cell repertoires in COVID-19. Sequenced by immunoSEQ multiplex PCR; TCRdb stores in-frame clones only, minus some. The table has about 330,000 clones, roughly 85% seen once. The source material was peripheral blood. Source of these receptors: a human donor in a cohort sampled during active COVID-19.

The chain carries TRBV15 and TRBJ1-1; 8 bases are shared with TRBD1. Germline CDR1 and CDR2: LNHNV and YYDKDF (reference sequence). The CDR3 has 13 amino acids. Trimming removed 8 bases from V and 5 bases from J; junction bases left unmatched: 7. This CDR3 is CATCQGARTEAFF. In DNA, the CDR3 is TGTGCCACCTGCCAGGGGGCGCGAACTGAAGCTTTCTTT.

This chain links TRBV2 with TRBJ1-6; no firm D call. Between the trimmed V and J ends, which lost 5 bases and 10 bases, there was a span of 12 bases. CDR1 and CDR2 (germline): SNHLY, FYNNEI. This CDR3 is built from 13 residues. CDR3 protein: CASSTIGLSPLHF. The CDR3 coding sequence is TGTGCCAGCAGTACGATCGGACTGTCACCCCTCCACTTT.

The chain employs TRBV5-6 and TRBJ1-6; 10 bases agree with TRBD1. The germline CDR1 and CDR2 sequences are SGHDT and YYEEEE. Trimming at V came to 4 bases and at J to 1 base, leaving 8 bases not matched to a gene. This CDR3 has 18 residues. The chain's CDR3 is CASSPWRQGASYNSPLHF. The CDR3 DNA reads as TGTGCCAGCAGCCCCTGGCGACAGGGGGCGTCCTATAATTCACCCCTCCACTTT.

The genes are TRBV19 and TRBJ1-4, with D tentatively TRBD1 (6 bases). The CDR3 totals 16 residues. CDR1 and CDR2 (germline): LNHDA, SQIVND (reference sequence). V lost 7 bases and J 0 bases, leaving 15 bases between the germline ends. The CDR3 sequence: CASTGTPETTNEKLFF. The CDR3 DNA is TGTGCCAGTACCGGGACACCGGAGACAACTAATGAAAAACTGTTTTTT.

The chain has TRBV6-5 and TRBJ2-3, with TRBD1 matching over 7 bases. V was clipped by 6 bases and J by 9 bases; unmatched bases: 12. CDR1 MNHEY and CDR2 SVGAGI come from the germline V gene. The CDR3 covers 14 residues. CDR3: CASSLDRPSGTQYF. CDR3 coding DNA: TGTGCCAGCAGCCTGGACAGGCCGAGCGGCACGCAGTATTTT.

The V and J genes are TRBV25-1 and TRBJ2-1; TRBD1 might be the D (5 bases). This CDR3 has 10 residues. Trimming removed 8 bases at V and 7 bases at J, with 6 bases between. Germline V gives CDR1 MGHDK, CDR2 SYGVNS. CDR3: CASQGNEQFF. CDR3 sequence (DNA): TGTGCCAGCCAGGGTAATGAGCAGTTCTTC.

With respect to this clone: Other DNA variants within this sample encode the same CDR3. The rearrangement joins TRBV12-3 or TRBV12-4 to TRBJ1-2; 7 positions agree with TRBD1. V was clipped by 5 bases and J by 5 bases; unmatched bases: 5. The CDR3 runs 13 residues. CDR3 sequence: CASSRQGRYGYTF. The DNA of the CDR3 is TGTGCCAGCAGTCGACAGGGACGATATGGCTACACCTTC.

This chain links TRBV3-1 (or the pseudogene TRBV3-2) with TRBJ2-1; 8 nucleotides align to TRBD2. V was pared by 4 bases and J by 6 bases, with 14 bases of the junction left unmatched. The CDR3 totals 17 residues. Germline assignment: CDR1 LGHDT and CDR2 YNNKEL (reference sequence). The CDR3 region has the DNA TGTGCCAGCAGCCTCCTCGTGGGAGCGGGGGCCAGCAATGAGCAGTTCTTC. As protein: CASSLLVGAGASNEQFF.

V usage is TRBV11-2 and J usage is TRBJ1-1, with D possibly being TRBD1 (6 bases). The V end lost 5 bases, the J end lost 9 bases, and 13 bases lay between the germline ends. This CDR3 contains 12 residues. Germline CDR1 and CDR2: SGHAT and FQNNGV. The CDR3 here is CASSTRGGQAFF. The CDR3 DNA sequence: TGTGCCAGCAGCACGAGGGGGGGTCAAGCTTTCTTT.

The V and J genes are TRBV27 and TRBJ2-5, with D possibly being TRBD2 (6 bases). The germline gives CDR1 MNHEY, CDR2 SMNVEV (reference sequence). This CDR3 region has 13 residues. V was clipped by 5 bases and J by 0 bases, with 7 bases between them. CDR3 coding DNA: TGTGCCAGCAGTGGCGGGAACCAAGAGACCCAGTACTTC. Protein product: CASSGGNQETQYF.

This clone was found a few times. This sequence joins TRBV4-1 and TRBJ1-6; 8 positions match TRBD1. The germline gives CDR1 MGHRA, CDR2 YSYEKL. The length of the CDR3 is 20 residues. Losses at the gene ends were 4 bases for V and 0 bases for J; bases not matched to a gene: 14. CDR3 in amino acids: CASSPTGQVKSSSYNSPLHF. CDR3 coding DNA: TGCGCCAGCAGCCCAACGGGACAGGTCAAAAGTAGCTCCTATAATTCACCCCTCCACTTT.

This clone has ten or more counts. V usage is TRBV6-1 and J usage is TRBJ2-7; possibly TRBD1 for D (5 bases). The V and J ends lost 2 bases and 4 bases respectively, with 6 bases between them. The CDR3 runs to 12 residues. Germline lookup yields CDR1 MNHNS and CDR2 SASEGT. CDR3 region: CASSETGYEQYF. The CDR3 DNA is TGTGCCAGCAGTGAAACAGGTTACGAGCAGTACTTC.

The chain is built from TRBV19 and TRBJ1-3; D is unresolved. In germline, CDR1 is LNHDA, CDR2 SQIVND (reference sequence). The CDR3 has 13 residues. Trimming cost V 10 bases and J 2 bases, with 12 bases left between them. The CDR3 nucleotides read TGTGCCACCCCGAACGAGGCTGGAAACACCATATATTTT. It yields the protein CATPNEAGNTIYF.

J is TRBJ2-2 and V is TRBV24-1, with D tentatively TRBD1 (5 bases). V lost 1 base and J lost 5, with 10 bases in between. In germline, CDR1 is KGHDR, CDR2 SFDVKD. The CDR3 contains 15 residues. For the CDR3, the DNA is TGTGCCACCAGTGATTTAAAGGGGAATACCGGGGAGCTGTTTTTT. Its translation is CATSDLKGNTGELFF.